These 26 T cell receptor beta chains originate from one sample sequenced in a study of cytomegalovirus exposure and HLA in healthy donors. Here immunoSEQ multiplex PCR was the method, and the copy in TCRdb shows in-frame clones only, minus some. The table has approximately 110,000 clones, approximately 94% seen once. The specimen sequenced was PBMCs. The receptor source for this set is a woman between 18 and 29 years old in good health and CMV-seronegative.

The CDR3 nucleotides are TGTGCCAGTAGTACCAATGAGGGGGATGATTCACCCCTCCACTTT. This translates into CASSTNEGDDSPLHF. This sequence joins TRBV19 and TRBJ1-6; TRBD1 might be the D (6 bases). Trimming pared 4 bases from V and 8 bases from J, leaving 15 bases between. This CDR3 contains 15 residues. CDR1 is LNHDA and CDR2 is SQIVND in the germline V gene (reference sequence).

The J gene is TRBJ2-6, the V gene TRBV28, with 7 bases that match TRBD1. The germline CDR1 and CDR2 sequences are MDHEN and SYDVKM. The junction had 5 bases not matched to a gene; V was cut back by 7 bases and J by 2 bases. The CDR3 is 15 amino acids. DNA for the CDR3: TGTGCCAGCAATAAACAGGGGACTGGGGCCAACGTCCTGACTTTC. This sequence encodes CASNKQGTGANVLTF.

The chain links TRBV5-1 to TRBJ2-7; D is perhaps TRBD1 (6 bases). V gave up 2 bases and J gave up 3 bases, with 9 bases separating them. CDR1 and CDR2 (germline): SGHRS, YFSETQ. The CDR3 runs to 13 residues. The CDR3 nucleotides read TGCGCCAGCAGCTTCGGACAGATCTACGAGCAGTACTTC. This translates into CASSFGQIYEQYF.

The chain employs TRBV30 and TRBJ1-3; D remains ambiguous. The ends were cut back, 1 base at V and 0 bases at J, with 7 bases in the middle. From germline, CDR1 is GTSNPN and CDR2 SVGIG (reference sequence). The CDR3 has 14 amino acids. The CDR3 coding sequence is TGTGCCTGGAGTGCACAGAGCTCTGGAAACACCATATATTTT. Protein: CAWSAQSSGNTIYF.

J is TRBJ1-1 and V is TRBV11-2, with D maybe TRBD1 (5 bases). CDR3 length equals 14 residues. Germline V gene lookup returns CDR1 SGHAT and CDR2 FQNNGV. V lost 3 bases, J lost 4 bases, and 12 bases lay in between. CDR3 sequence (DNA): TGTGCCAGCAGCTTCAGGGTTTCTGGCACTGAAGCTTTCTTT. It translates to CASSFRVSGTEAFF.

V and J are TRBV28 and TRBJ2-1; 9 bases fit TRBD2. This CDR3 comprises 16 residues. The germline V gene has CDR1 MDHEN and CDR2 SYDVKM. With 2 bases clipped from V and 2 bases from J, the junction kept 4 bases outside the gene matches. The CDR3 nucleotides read TGTGCCAGCAGTTTAGCGGCGGGAGGGCCCTACAATGAGCAGTTCTTC. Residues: CASSLAAGGPYNEQFF.

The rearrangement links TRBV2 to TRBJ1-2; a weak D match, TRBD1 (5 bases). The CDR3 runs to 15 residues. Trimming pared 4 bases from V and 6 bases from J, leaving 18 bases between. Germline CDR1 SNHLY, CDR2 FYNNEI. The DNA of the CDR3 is TGTGCCAGCAGTGTATTTAGAGGGGCGGGAAATGGCTACACCTTC. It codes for CASSVFRGAGNGYTF.

The CDR3 DNA reads TGCGCCAGCAGTCGGGGGACAGGGGCTGGCGAGCAGTACTTC. It encodes CASSRGTGAGEQYF. The chain is built from TRBV10-1 and TRBJ2-7, with 10 bases that match TRBD1. CDR1 is WNHNN, CDR2 SYGVQD, per germline (reference sequence). The length of the CDR3 is 14 residues. After removal of 5 bases from V and 6 bases from J, the junction contained 7 bases not matched to a gene.

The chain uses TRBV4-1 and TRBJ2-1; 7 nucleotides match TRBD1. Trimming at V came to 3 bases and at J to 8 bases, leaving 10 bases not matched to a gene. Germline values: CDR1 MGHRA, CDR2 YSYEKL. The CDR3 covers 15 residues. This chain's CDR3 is CASSHPTDRAYEQFF. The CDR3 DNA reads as TGCGCCAGCAGCCACCCCACTGACAGGGCCTATGAGCAGTTCTTC.

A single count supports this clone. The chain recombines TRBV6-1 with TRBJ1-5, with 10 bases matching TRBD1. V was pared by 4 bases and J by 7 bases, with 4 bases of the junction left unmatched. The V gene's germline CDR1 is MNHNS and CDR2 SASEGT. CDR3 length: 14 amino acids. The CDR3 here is CASSVGQGGQPQHF. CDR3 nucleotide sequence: TGTGCCAGCAGTGTAGGACAGGGGGGCCAGCCCCAGCATTTT.

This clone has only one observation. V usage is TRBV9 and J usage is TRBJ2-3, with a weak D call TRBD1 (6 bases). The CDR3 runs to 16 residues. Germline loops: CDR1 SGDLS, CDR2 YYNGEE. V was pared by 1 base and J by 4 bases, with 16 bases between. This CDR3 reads CASSVRDTREPDTQYF. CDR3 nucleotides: TGTGCCAGCAGCGTACGGGACACCCGGGAACCAGATACGCAGTATTTT.

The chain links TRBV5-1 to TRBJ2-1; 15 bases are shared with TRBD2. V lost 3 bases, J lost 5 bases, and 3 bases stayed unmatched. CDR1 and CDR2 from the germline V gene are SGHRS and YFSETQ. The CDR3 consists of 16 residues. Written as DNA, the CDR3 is TGCGCCAGCAGCTCTGGACTAGCGGGGGGGAACAATGAGCAGTTCTTC. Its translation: CASSSGLAGGNNEQFF.

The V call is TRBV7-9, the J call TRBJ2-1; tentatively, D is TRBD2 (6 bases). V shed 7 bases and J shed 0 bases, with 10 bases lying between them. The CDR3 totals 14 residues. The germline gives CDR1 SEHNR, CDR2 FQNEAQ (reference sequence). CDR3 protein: CASNRGSSYNEQFF. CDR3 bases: TGTGCCAGCAACCGGGGGAGCTCCTACAATGAGCAGTTCTTC.

CDR3 residues: CAINRDRGNEAFF. The DNA for the CDR3 is TGTGCCATCAACCGGGACAGGGGGAATGAGGCTTTCTTT. The chain has TRBV10-3 and TRBJ1-1, with 11 bases identical to TRBD1. The CDR3 length is 13 residues. Germline loops: CDR1 ENHRY, CDR2 SYGVKD. Losses at the gene ends were 7 bases for V and 11 bases for J; bases not matched to a gene: 9.

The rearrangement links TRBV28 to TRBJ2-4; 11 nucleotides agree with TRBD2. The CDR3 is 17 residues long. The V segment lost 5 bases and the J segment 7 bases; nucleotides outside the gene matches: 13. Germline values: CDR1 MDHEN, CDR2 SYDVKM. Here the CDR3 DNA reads TGTGCCAGCAGTCGAGCGGGACTAGCGGACCACAGGAACATTCAGTACTTC. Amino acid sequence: CASSRAGLADHRNIQYF.

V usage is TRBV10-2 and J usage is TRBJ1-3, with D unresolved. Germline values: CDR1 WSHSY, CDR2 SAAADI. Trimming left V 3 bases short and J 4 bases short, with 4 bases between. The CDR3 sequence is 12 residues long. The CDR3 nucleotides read TGCGCCAGCAGTGAAGAGGGAAACACCATATATTTT. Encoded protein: CASSEEGNTIYF.

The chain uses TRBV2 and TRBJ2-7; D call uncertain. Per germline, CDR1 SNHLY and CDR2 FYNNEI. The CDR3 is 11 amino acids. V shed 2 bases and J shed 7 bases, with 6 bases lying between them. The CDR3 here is CASSENWEQYF. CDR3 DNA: TGTGCCAGCAGTGAAAACTGGGAGCAGTACTTC.

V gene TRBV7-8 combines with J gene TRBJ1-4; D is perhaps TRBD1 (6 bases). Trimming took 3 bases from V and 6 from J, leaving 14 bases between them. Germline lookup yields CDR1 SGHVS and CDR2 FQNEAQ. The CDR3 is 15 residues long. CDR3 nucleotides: TGTGCCAGCAGCTTTGTAGGGGGGGGGTATGAAAAACTGTTTTTT. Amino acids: CASSFVGGGYEKLFF.

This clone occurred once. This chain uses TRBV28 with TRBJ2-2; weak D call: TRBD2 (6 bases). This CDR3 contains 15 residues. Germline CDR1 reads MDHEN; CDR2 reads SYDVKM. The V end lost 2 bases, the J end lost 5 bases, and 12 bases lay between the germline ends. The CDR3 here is CASSLGSAGTGELFF. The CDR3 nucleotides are TGTGCCAGCAGTTTAGGGTCTGCGGGAACCGGGGAGCTGTTTTTT.

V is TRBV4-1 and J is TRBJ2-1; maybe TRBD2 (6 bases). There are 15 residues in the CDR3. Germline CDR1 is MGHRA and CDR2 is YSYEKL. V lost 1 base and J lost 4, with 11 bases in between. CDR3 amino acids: CASSQGPGLYNEQFF. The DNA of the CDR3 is TGCGCCAGCAGCCAAGGCCCGGGACTTTACAATGAGCAGTTCTTC.

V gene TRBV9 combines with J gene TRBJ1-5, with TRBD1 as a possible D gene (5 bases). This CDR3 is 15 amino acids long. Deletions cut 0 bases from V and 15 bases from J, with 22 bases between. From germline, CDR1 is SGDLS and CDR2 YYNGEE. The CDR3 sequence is CASSVAPGLKGHLHF. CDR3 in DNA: TGTGCCAGCAGCGTAGCTCCGGGACTCAAAGGGCATCTGCATTTT.

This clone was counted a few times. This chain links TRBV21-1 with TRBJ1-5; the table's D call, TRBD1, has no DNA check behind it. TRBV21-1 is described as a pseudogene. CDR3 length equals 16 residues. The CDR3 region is CASGRGRSSGNQPQHF. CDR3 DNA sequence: TGTGCCAGCGGCAGGGGGCGTTCTTCGGGCAATCAGCCCCAGCATTTT.

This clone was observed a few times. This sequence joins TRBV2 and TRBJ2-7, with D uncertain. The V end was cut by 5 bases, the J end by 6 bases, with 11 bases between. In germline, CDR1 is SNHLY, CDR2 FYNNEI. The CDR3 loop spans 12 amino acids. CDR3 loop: CASSTMRSEQYF. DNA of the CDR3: TGTGCCAGCAGTACTATGAGGTCCGAGCAGTACTTC.

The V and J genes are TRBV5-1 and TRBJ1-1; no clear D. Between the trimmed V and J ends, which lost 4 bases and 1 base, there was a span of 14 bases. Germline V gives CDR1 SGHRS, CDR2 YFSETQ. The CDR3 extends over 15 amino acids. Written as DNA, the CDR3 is TGCGCCAGCAGCCCGGCCCTCGGGAGGAACACTGAAGCTTTCTTT. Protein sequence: CASSPALGRNTEAFF.

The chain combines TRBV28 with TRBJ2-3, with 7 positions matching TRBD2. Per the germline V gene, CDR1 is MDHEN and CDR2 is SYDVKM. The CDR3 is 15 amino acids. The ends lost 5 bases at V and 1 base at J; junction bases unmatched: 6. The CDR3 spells CASSLSGEGTDTQYF. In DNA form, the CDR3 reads TGTGCCAGCAGTCTCAGCGGGGAAGGCACAGATACGCAGTATTTT.

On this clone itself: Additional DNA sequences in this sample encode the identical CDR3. In DNA form, the CDR3 reads TGTGCCAGTAGAACCGGGACAGGGGTATCACCCCTCCACTTT. It specifies CASRTGTGVSPLHF. The V call is TRBV2, the J call TRBJ1-6; the match to TRBD1 covers 10 bases. Trimming took 9 bases from V and 10 from J; bases not matched to a gene: 9. The CDR3 has 14 amino acids. Germline V gives CDR1 SNHLY, CDR2 FYNNEI.